This T cell receptor beta chain is drawn from a study of blood T cells in healthy people across ages. CDR3 length: 13 amino acids. CDR1 is DFQATT, CDR2 SNEGSKA, per germline (reference sequence). The germline V and J ends were trimmed by 5 bases and 3 bases, with 13 bases remaining between them. This clonotype was detected once. It was with a sample-barcoded 5' primer and a J-beta primer mix that a second PCR of roughly 7 to 12 cycles was run. The template-switch adaptor, which had 12 random nucleotides, put a tag on each cDNA molecule. The yield of each sample was at least 3 million CDR3-containing paired-end reads. TCRdb analysed the 5' RACE reads with MiXCR anew, one entry per CDR3 protein. The profile shows about 680,000 distinct CDR3 sequences, more than 40% of them singletons.

This TCR came from a woman between 55 and 75 years old in good health. Sequencing used blood. This chain uses TRBV20-1 with TRBJ1-2, with a weak D call TRBD1 (5 bases). CDR3 in amino acids: CSAWAQGHYGYTF. The CDR3 DNA follows: TGCAGTGCTTGGGCCCAGGGTCACTATGGCTACACCTTC.